This T cell receptor (beta chain) was retrieved from a study of blood T cell repertoires in COVID-19. As handled by the study authors: Estimation of nucleated cell counts relied on the amplification of reference gene primers. Data came from immunoSEQ multiplex PCR; TCRdb stores just in-frame clones and leaves some out. From that table come the V and J calls and clone size; the DNA was used to work out D and trimming. The profile shows hundreds of thousands of clones, roughly 90% of them singletons. This clone has more than one count but fewer than ten. CDR3 length equals 14 residues. Germline V gene sequence: CDR1 SGHRS, CDR2 YFSETQ. V dropped 1 base and J dropped 0 bases, with 7 bases sitting between them.

The chain recombines TRBV5-1 with TRBJ1-1, with D hard to call. This sequence was found in a woman in her 70s with COVID-19, enrolled during active disease. Sequencing input: peripheral blood. CDR3 nucleotide sequence: TGCGCCAGCAGCTTGTGGCAGATGAACACTGAAGCTTTCTTT. This translates into CASSLWQMNTEAFF.